This entry lists 28 T cell receptor beta chains sequenced from one sample in a study of blood T cell repertoires in COVID-19. Measured with immunoSEQ multiplex PCR; TCRdb has only the in-frame clones, and not every one. The repertoire includes 200,000 to 250,000 clones, roughly 86% of them detected once, and 2.6% sits in the top ten. The material sequenced was PBMCs or T cells enriched from blood (not recorded which). Receptors originate from a woman under 40 with acute COVID-19.

The chain uses TRBV10-2 and TRBJ2-6, with TRBD1 identical over 12 bases. V lost 6 bases, J lost 2 bases, and 5 bases stayed unmatched. The length of the CDR3 is 17 residues. CDR1 and CDR2 (germline): WSHSY, SAAADI. The CDR3 sequence: CASSRDRGLTGANVLTF. The CDR3 DNA is TGCGCCAGCAGCCGGGACAGGGGGCTTACTGGGGCCAACGTCCTGACTTTC.

V usage is TRBV4-3 and J usage is TRBJ1-6, with D possibly being TRBD1 (5 bases). This CDR3 is 13 amino acids long. Germline lookup yields CDR1 LGHNA and CDR2 YSLEER. The ends were cut back, 6 bases at V and 7 bases at J, with 10 bases in the middle. In DNA form, the CDR3 reads TGCGCCAGCAGAAGACAGTACAATTCACCCCTCCACTTT. It encodes CASRRQYNSPLHF.

The CDR3 protein is CASSKGHVNTEAFF. The CDR3 region has the DNA TGCGCCAGCAGCAAGGGACATGTGAACACTGAAGCTTTCTTT. The chain employs TRBV4-1 and TRBJ1-1; D may be TRBD1 (6 bases). The V gene's germline CDR1 is MGHRA and CDR2 YSYEKL. The V end lost 5 bases, the J end lost 0 bases, and 10 bases lay between the germline ends. This CDR3 is 14 amino acids long.

V gene TRBV3-1 (or the pseudogene TRBV3-2) combines with J gene TRBJ2-5; 10 nucleotides agree with TRBD2. The V segment lost 6 bases and the J segment 5 bases; nucleotides outside the gene matches: 6. CDR3 length equals 14 residues. Germline CDR1 and CDR2: LGHDT and YNNKEL (reference sequence). The CDR3 protein is CASRLAGERETQYF. The CDR3 bases are TGTGCCAGCAGGCTAGCGGGGGAACGCGAGACCCAGTACTTC.

The chain recombines TRBV10-1 with TRBJ2-3; TRBD2 matches at 8 bases. The CDR3 runs to 15 residues. Germline V gene sequence: CDR1 WNHNN, CDR2 SYGVQD (reference sequence). J gave up 4 bases and V 4 bases, and 7 bases lay outside the gene matches. CDR3 nucleotide sequence: TGCGCCAGCAGTGCCCAAGCGGGGGCGGCAGATACGCAGTATTTT. Translating it yields CASSAQAGAADTQYF.

The J gene is TRBJ1-6, the V gene TRBV6-5, with 10 bases lining up with TRBD1. The CDR3 runs to 14 residues. Germline-derived CDR1 and CDR2 are MNHEY and SVGAGI. Losses at the gene ends were 6 bases for V and 10 bases for J; bases not matched to a gene: 6. In DNA, the CDR3 is TGTGCCAGCAGCTGGGACAGGGGTCCCTCACCCCTCCACTTT. The encoded protein is CASSWDRGPSPLHF.

This clone has ten or more counts. CDR3 protein: CASSQDSQGYEQYF. The DNA for the CDR3 is TGCGCCAGCAGCCAAGATAGTCAGGGGTACGAGCAGTACTTC. The chain combines TRBV4-3 with TRBJ2-7; possibly TRBD1 for D (6 bases). The germline V gene encodes CDR1 LGHNA and CDR2 YSLEER. The CDR3 sequence is 14 residues long. The V end lost 0 bases, the J end lost 4 bases, and 10 bases lay between the germline ends.

The chain carries TRBV11-3 and TRBJ2-1; D possibly corresponds to TRBD2 (5 bases). Germline V gives CDR1 SGHNT, CDR2 YENEEA. Trimming stripped 0 bases from V and 9 bases from J, with 12 bases between. This CDR3 is built from 14 residues. The CDR3 sequence is CASSLETSRGEQFF. The CDR3 coding sequence is TGTGCCAGCAGCTTAGAGACCTCTCGGGGTGAGCAGTTCTTC.

In its sample, this clone was seen once. V usage is TRBV6-5 and J usage is TRBJ2-7, with TRBD1 matching 7 bases. Germline V gives CDR1 MNHEY, CDR2 SVGAGI. This CDR3 has 15 residues. Trimming at V came to 2 bases and at J to 2 bases, leaving 6 bases not matched to a gene. CDR3 loop: CASSYPKTGTYEQYF. CDR3 nucleotides: TGTGCCAGCAGTTACCCTAAGACAGGGACCTACGAGCAGTACTTC.

The chain links TRBV12-3 or TRBV12-4 to TRBJ2-2; 7 bases map to TRBD1. V lost 6 bases to trimming and J lost 7 bases; unmatched junction nucleotides: 5. The CDR3 runs to 13 residues. For the CDR3, the DNA is TGTGCCAGCAGGACAGGGTTTAACGGGGAGCTGTTTTTT. Its protein product is CASRTGFNGELFF.

V is TRBV5-1 and J is TRBJ2-1; the match to TRBD1 covers 9 bases. Germline V gene lookup returns CDR1 SGHRS and CDR2 YFSETQ. J was trimmed by 9 bases and V by 5 bases; bases with no gene match: 6. The CDR3 covers 13 residues. In DNA form, the CDR3 reads TGCGCCAGCAGGATACGACAGGGGGGTGAGCAGTTCTTC. Residues: CASRIRQGGEQFF.

V usage is TRBV3-1 (or the pseudogene TRBV3-2) and J usage is TRBJ2-7, with TRBD2 as a possible D gene (7 bases). Between the trimmed V and J ends, which lost 3 bases and 0 bases, there was a span of 12 bases. The V gene's germline CDR1 is LGHDT and CDR2 YNNKEL (reference sequence). This CDR3 comprises 15 residues. The CDR3 spells CASSQRGGRSYEQYF. DNA of the CDR3: TGTGCCAGCAGCCAGAGGGGGGGGCGCTCCTACGAGCAGTACTTC.

The V call is TRBV5-1, the J call TRBJ2-1, with 9 bases aligning to TRBD1. CDR1 and CDR2 from the germline V gene are SGHRS and YFSETQ. V dropped 0 bases and J dropped 8; count of bases not matched to a gene: 12. This CDR3 has 17 residues. CDR3 DNA: TGCGCCAGCAGCTTGGTTAGTGCGGGACAGGGAGGATATGAGCAGTTCTTC. This codes for CASSLVSAGQGGYEQFF.

The chain uses TRBV9 and TRBJ1-6, with D possibly TRBD1 on 6 matching bases. The V and J ends lost 4 bases and 6 bases respectively, with 14 bases between them. Germline CDR1 is SGDLS and CDR2 is YYNGEE. The CDR3 spans 15 residues. CDR3 coding DNA: TGTGCCAGCAGCAGCCGGGACAACCCTAATTCACCCCTCCACTTT. It codes for CASSSRDNPNSPLHF.

The chain carries TRBV5-1 and TRBJ2-1; TRBD1 agrees at 7 bases. CDR1 and CDR2 from the germline V gene are SGHRS and YFSETQ. V was pared by 6 bases and J by 7 bases, with 7 bases of the junction left unmatched. CDR3 length equals 13 residues. In DNA, the CDR3 is TGCGCCAGCACAGACAGGGTGGGGAATGAGCAGTTCTTC. It specifies CASTDRVGNEQFF.

The chain couples TRBV11-3 to TRBJ2-5; no clear D. The V end was cut by 1 base, the J end by 5 bases, with 8 bases between. Germline lookup yields CDR1 SGHNT and CDR2 YENEEA. The CDR3 contains 13 residues. CDR3 in DNA: TGTGCCAGCAGCTTAGGGTTTCGGGAGACCCAGTACTTC. Amino acid sequence: CASSLGFRETQYF.

This chain connects TRBV4-3 to TRBJ2-1; no reliable D call. The CDR3 contains 14 residues. CDR1 and CDR2 (germline): LGHNA, YSLEER. V lost 0 bases and J lost 2, with 5 bases in between. The CDR3 DNA is TGCGCCAGCAGCCAAGACCCTACCTACAATGAGCAGTTCTTC. This gives the protein CASSQDPTYNEQFF.

V gene TRBV29-1 combines with J gene TRBJ1-1; unclear D gene. The germline V and J ends were trimmed by 5 bases and 6 bases, with 16 bases remaining between them. This CDR3 has 13 amino acids. Germline CDR1 is SQVTM and CDR2 is ANQGSEA. CDR3 nucleotides: TGCAGCGTTTCCGACGGACCCGGGGCTGAAGCTTTCTTT. Translated, it gives CSVSDGPGAEAFF.

The chain recombines TRBV7-2 with TRBJ2-1; 7 bases map to TRBD1. V lost 4 bases and J lost 0; bases outside the gene matches: 6. The germline CDR1 and CDR2 sequences are SGHTA and FQGNSA. The CDR3 covers 16 residues. CDR3 coding DNA: TGTGCCAGCAGCTCGTGGACAGGCAGCTCCTACAATGAGCAGTTCTTC. Translating gives CASSSWTGSSYNEQFF.

This clone was seen more than once but under ten times. The gene calls are TRBV2 and TRBJ1-2, with D perhaps TRBD1 (6 bases). The CDR3 extends over 15 amino acids. Germline V gene lookup returns CDR1 SNHLY and CDR2 FYNNEI. Between the trimmed V and J ends, which lost 6 bases and 4 bases, there was a span of 18 bases. CDR3 protein: CASRARTAPGYGYTF. The CDR3, as DNA: TGTGCCAGCAGGGCTAGGACAGCCCCGGGCTATGGCTACACCTTC.

The chain employs TRBV5-1 and TRBJ2-7, with 7 nucleotides matching TRBD2. Germline lookup yields CDR1 SGHRS and CDR2 YFSETQ. The CDR3 spans 17 residues. J was trimmed by 2 bases and V by 0 bases; bases with no gene match: 11. The CDR3 sequence is CASSLARRVGGTYEQYF. The DNA for the CDR3 is TGCGCCAGCAGCTTGGCGCGTCGGGTCGGGGGGACCTACGAGCAGTACTTC. The variable domain in full, completed from reference TRBV5-1 and TRBJ2-7, reads KAGVTQTPRYLIKTRGQQVTLSCSPISGHRSVSWYQQTPGQGLQFLFEYFSETQRNKGNFPGRFSGRQFSNSRSEMNVSTLELGDSALYLCASSLARRVGGTYEQYFGPGTRLTVT.

This sequence joins TRBV3-1 (or the pseudogene TRBV3-2) and TRBJ1-6, with D unresolved. Germline V gene lookup returns CDR1 LGHDT and CDR2 YNNKEL (reference sequence). Trimming cost V 0 bases and J 6 bases, with 9 bases left between them. The CDR3 totals 15 residues. Here the CDR3 reads CASSQDTYGNSPLHF. The CDR3 nucleotides read TGTGCCAGCAGCCAAGATACTTACGGTAATTCACCCCTCCACTTT.

The chain carries TRBV4-3 and TRBJ1-5, with D possibly being TRBD1 (5 bases). The V gene lost 0 bases and the J gene lost 4 bases, with 10 bases spanning the gap. The germline V gene has CDR1 LGHNA and CDR2 YSLEER. CDR3 size: 15 residues. CDR3 coding DNA: TGCGCCAGCAGCCAAGATTTGACAGTAAATCAGCCCCAGCATTTT. This encodes CASSQDLTVNQPQHF.

CDR3 protein: CASSISDSYSPLHF. DNA of the CDR3: TGTGCCAGTAGTATATCGGACAGTTATTCACCCCTCCACTTT. The chain recombines TRBV19 with TRBJ1-6, with a possible D match to TRBD1 (6 bases). The germline V gene encodes CDR1 LNHDA and CDR2 SQIVND (reference sequence). Trimming removed 2 bases from V and 8 bases from J, with 10 bases in between. CDR3 length equals 14 residues.

The rearrangement joins TRBV6-5 to TRBJ1-1; a possible D gene is TRBD1 (5 bases). Germline V gene lookup returns CDR1 MNHEY and CDR2 SVGAGI. Trimming removed 6 bases from V and 10 bases from J, with 12 bases in between. The CDR3 spans 11 residues. The DNA of the CDR3 is TGTGCCAGCAGAAGTTATCAGGGAGCTTTCTTT. Translation gives CASRSYQGAFF.

The V call is TRBV10-2, the J call TRBJ1-5; maybe TRBD1 (6 bases). V was clipped by 2 bases and J by 7 bases, with 15 bases between them. The CDR3 sequence is 15 residues long. Germline CDR1 and CDR2: WSHSY and SAAADI. CDR3 sequence reads: CASSEPGTIEQPQHF. Here the CDR3 DNA reads TGCGCCAGCAGTGAGCCCGGGACAATCGAGCAGCCCCAGCATTTT.

The chain employs TRBV2 and TRBJ1-5; D is possibly TRBD1 (6 bases). CDR3 length equals 15 residues. Trimming took 8 bases from V and 5 from J, leaving 19 bases between them. Germline CDR1 reads SNHLY; CDR2 reads FYNNEI. CDR3 amino acids: CASAKGGALDQPQHF. In DNA form, the CDR3 reads TGTGCCAGCGCAAAGGGGGGGGCGTTGGATCAGCCCCAGCATTTT.

The chain has TRBV6-2 or TRBV6-3 and TRBJ1-4; the match to TRBD1 covers 7 bases. This CDR3 contains 14 residues. Germline V CDR1 and CDR2: MNHEY, SVGEGT. V lost 5 bases, J lost 7 bases, and 7 bases stayed unmatched. CDR3 region: CASSQDRVTEKLFF. CDR3 DNA: TGTGCCAGCAGTCAAGACAGGGTTACTGAAAAACTGTTTTTT.